One and the same sample provided the 19 T cell receptor beta chains below, sequenced in a study of blood T cell repertoires in COVID-19. Repertoires were generated with immunoSEQ multiplex PCR, while TCRdb's copy carries only in-frame clones and drops some. The sample contains approximately 94,000 clones, about nine tenths of which appear only once. Sequencing was done on a sample of peripheral blood. The source of these receptors is a woman aged 50 to 60 in a cohort sampled during active COVID-19.

This clone has just one count. The chain couples TRBV12-3 or TRBV12-4 to TRBJ2-7, with D possibly TRBD2 on 5 matching bases. The CDR3 consists of 12 residues. The V end lost 8 bases, the J end lost 5 bases, and 13 bases lay between the germline ends. CDR3 in amino acids: CASRWRMNEQYF. The CDR3 DNA follows: TGTGCCAGCCGGTGGAGGATGAACGAGCAGTACTTC.

The V call is TRBV24-1, the J call TRBJ1-5, with D unclear. The ends were cut back, 3 bases at V and 10 bases at J, with 21 bases in the middle. The CDR3 sequence is 16 residues long. CDR1 is KGHDR and CDR2 is SFDVKD in the germline V gene. The CDR3 sequence is CATSDPRGPPPRPQHF. The CDR3 region has the DNA TGTGCCACCAGTGATCCTCGTGGGCCGCCCCCCCGCCCCCAGCATTTT.

This clone has only one observation. The V and J genes are TRBV5-1 and TRBJ2-5, with D perhaps TRBD1 (5 bases). The CDR3 has 14 residues. Trimming removed 0 bases from V and 4 bases from J, with 10 bases in between. Germline V CDR1 and CDR2: SGHRS, YFSETQ. CDR3 sequence: CASSLVAGRETQYF. For the CDR3, the DNA is TGCGCCAGCAGCTTGGTGGCAGGGCGAGAGACCCAGTACTTC.

The rearrangement joins TRBV5-1 to TRBJ1-1; 7 bases line up with TRBD1. The CDR3 has 16 amino acids. Germline values: CDR1 SGHRS, CDR2 YFSETQ. V was pared by 2 bases and J by 1 base, with 8 bases of the junction left unmatched. CDR3 bases: TGCGCCAGCAGCTTCACCCGGACAGGACCGAACACTGAAGCTTTCTTT. Residues: CASSFTRTGPNTEAFF.

The V gene is TRBV29-1, the J gene TRBJ2-1; TRBD1 might be the D (6 bases). The CDR3 has 13 amino acids. V lost 4 bases and J 7 bases, leaving 14 bases between the germline ends. CDR1 and CDR2 from the germline V gene are SQVTM and ANQGSEA. The CDR3 region is CSVGGAGANEQFF. CDR3 coding DNA: TGCAGCGTTGGGGGAGCAGGGGCAAATGAGCAGTTCTTC.

Details on this clone: The junction does not match germline at one end; this may be a read error. This chain uses TRBV3-1 (or the pseudogene TRBV3-2) with TRBJ2-1; no firm D call. CDR3 size: 15 residues. Germline assignment: CDR1 LGHDT and CDR2 YNNKEL (reference sequence). The CDR3 region has the DNA TGTGCCAGCAGCCGCCCGTTGACTTCCTCCAATGAGCAGTTCTTC. Protein: CASSRPLTSSNEQFF.

The gene calls are TRBV3-1 (or the pseudogene TRBV3-2) and TRBJ2-2; 9 bases match TRBD2. Germline V gene data show CDR1 as LGHDT and CDR2 as YNNKEL (reference sequence). The V gene end was trimmed by 4 bases and the J gene end by 4 bases; junction bases not matched to a gene: 7. This CDR3 comprises 16 residues. As DNA, the CDR3 is TGTGCCAGCAGCCTAGTTAGCGGGAGAGGCACCGGGGAGCTGTTTTTT. This translates into CASSLVSGRGTGELFF.

This CDR3 is CASLEAGQGALGYGYTF. CDR3 DNA sequence: TGTGCCAGTTTAGAGGCGGGACAGGGGGCATTAGGCTATGGCTACACCTTC. The chain couples TRBV28 to TRBJ1-2; TRBD1 matches at 12 bases. This CDR3 comprises 17 residues. The germline V gene encodes CDR1 MDHEN and CDR2 SYDVKM. Trimming took 9 bases from V and 4 from J; bases not matched to a gene: 15.

The chain has TRBV7-9 and TRBJ2-3, with TRBD2 identical over 8 bases. CDR3 length: 14 residues. CDR1 and CDR2 from the germline V gene are SEHNR and FQNEAQ (reference sequence). After removal of 5 bases from V and 5 bases from J, the junction contained 6 bases not matched to a gene. Here the CDR3 reads CASSLSGAGDTQYF. In DNA form, the CDR3 reads TGTGCCAGCAGCCTTAGCGGGGCGGGAGATACGCAGTATTTT. The whole variable domain, remainder taken from reference TRBV7-9 and TRBJ2-3, is DTGVSQNPRHKITKRGQNVTFRCDPISEHNRLYWYRQTLGQGPEFLTYFQNEAQLEKSRLLSDRFSAERPKGSFSTLEIQRTEQGDSAMYLCASSLSGAGDTQYFGPGTRLTVL.

J is TRBJ2-1 and V is TRBV3-1 (or the pseudogene TRBV3-2), with TRBD2 matching over 10 bases. Germline CDR1 LGHDT, CDR2 YNNKEL (reference sequence). Germline trimming cut 4 bases from V and 4 bases from J; bases unmatched to any gene: 4. The CDR3 has 15 residues. The CDR3 sequence is CASSRTSGPYNEQFF. The CDR3 DNA reads as TGTGCCAGCAGCCGGACTAGCGGACCGTACAATGAGCAGTTCTTC.

The chain combines TRBV6-4 with TRBJ2-2; possible D gene TRBD2, 5 bases. The CDR3 spans 16 residues. The germline V gene encodes CDR1 MRHNA and CDR2 SNTAGT. Trimming removed 6 bases from V and 1 base from J, with 15 bases in between. CDR3 sequence reads: CASSEGTYQNTGELFF. The CDR3 DNA follows: TGTGCCAGCAGCGAGGGCACGTACCAGAACACCGGGGAGCTGTTTTTT.

The CDR3 coding sequence is TGTGCCAGCAGCTACGGACAGACAACTAATGAAAAACTGTTTTTT. Amino acids: CASSYGQTTNEKLFF. V is TRBV7-9 and J is TRBJ1-4; a possible D gene is TRBD1 (6 bases). CDR3 length equals 15 residues. Trimming took off 4 bases at V and 0 bases at J, with 9 bases between the two ends. In germline, CDR1 is SEHNR, CDR2 FQNEAQ (reference sequence).

In its sample, this clone was seen a few times. V usage is TRBV5-1 and J usage is TRBJ2-7; 7 nucleotides line up with TRBD1. Trimming cost V 2 bases and J 0 bases; bases outside gene matches: 2. The germline CDR1 and CDR2 sequences are SGHRS and YFSETQ. The CDR3 extends over 14 amino acids. The CDR3 reads CASSFDRASYEQYF. As DNA, the CDR3 is TGCGCCAGCAGCTTCGACAGGGCCTCCTACGAGCAGTACTTC.

The rearrangement joins TRBV6-6 to TRBJ1-2; 9 bases line up with TRBD1. CDR3 length: 17 amino acids. Germline-derived CDR1 and CDR2 are MNHNY and SVGAGI (reference sequence). The trim removed 5 bases at V and 5 bases at J, leaving 15 bases unmatched. This chain's CDR3 is CASSPLGRTGEGYGYTF. DNA for the CDR3: TGTGCCAGCAGTCCTCTAGGGCGGACAGGGGAAGGGTATGGCTACACCTTC.

The chain has TRBV7-9 and TRBJ2-3; maybe TRBD1 (6 bases). The V gene lost 1 base and the J gene lost 1 base, with 12 bases spanning the gap. There are 16 residues in the CDR3. Germline V gene lookup returns CDR1 SEHNR and CDR2 FQNEAQ (reference sequence). As DNA, the CDR3 is TGTGCCAGCAGCTTAGGGGCAGGGGCTGGCACAGATACGCAGTATTTT. Its translation is CASSLGAGAGTDTQYF.

The J gene is TRBJ2-7, the V gene TRBV10-3; maybe TRBD2 (6 bases). The CDR3 is made up of 14 amino acids. CDR1 is ENHRY and CDR2 is SYGVKD in the germline V gene. With 7 bases removed from V and 2 bases from J, the gap between germline ends came to 15 bases. CDR3 DNA: TGTGCCATCAAATCCGGGACGGGAGCCTACGAGCAGTACTTC. It specifies CAIKSGTGAYEQYF.

This sequence joins TRBV19 and TRBJ1-2; D gene ambiguous. The CDR3 length is 15 residues. The germline gives CDR1 LNHDA, CDR2 SQIVND (reference sequence). V shed 1 base and J shed 4 bases, with 13 bases lying between them. In DNA, the CDR3 is TGTGCCAGTAGTATAGCAAGGGAGCCGGGCTATGGCTACACCTTC. Protein sequence: CASSIAREPGYGYTF.

This chain links TRBV7-6 with TRBJ2-7; D perhaps matches TRBD2 (7 bases). CDR3 length equals 16 residues. V lost 5 bases, J lost 3 bases, and 20 bases lay in between. Per germline, CDR1 SGHVS and CDR2 FNYEAQ. CDR3 DNA: TGTGCCAGCAGCGCCTCCGTAGGGGGGGTAAACTACGAGCAGTACTTC. This codes for CASSASVGGVNYEQYF.

The chain couples TRBV29-1 to TRBJ2-2; tentative D call: TRBD2 (7 bases). The CDR3 is 14 amino acids. The V end was cut by 5 bases, the J end by 7 bases, with 17 bases between. Germline-derived CDR1 and CDR2 are SQVTM and ANQGSEA. The CDR3 nucleotides are TGCAGCGTTAGGAGGGGGGGCCGTGGCGGGGAGCTGTTTTTT. This encodes CSVRRGGRGGELFF.